These T cell receptor beta chains were read from a single sample in a study of blood T cell repertoires in COVID-19. The protocol was immunoSEQ multiplex PCR, while the TCRdb copy is restricted to in-frame clones and leaves out a portion. The sample includes some 170,000 clones, 80% to 90% seen only once; the top ten take 1.6%. Sequencing was performed on peripheral blood. These receptors came from a woman between 45 and 65 years old with acute or convalescent COVID-19. The CDR3 runs from the conserved cysteine through the conserved F or W. Each record gives: D gene, clone size, V gene, J gene, CDR3 protein, CDR3 DNA. A D gene is named only where the DNA matches it firmly. Clone size is shown for a subset of rows, as once, few, many or a class of expanded clone.

NA,once,TRBV7-7,TRBJ2-3,CASSLFQGGDTQYF,TGTGCCAGCAGCTTATTCCAGGGTGGGGATACGCAGTATTTT
NA,NA,TRBV7-2,TRBJ1-6,CASSSQGPLDSPLHF,TGTGCCAGCAGCTCGCAGGGGCCCTTGGATTCACCCCTCCACTTT
NA,NA,TRBV19,TRBJ1-5,CASSIDQYGNQPQHF,TGTGCCAGTAGTATAGATCAGTACGGCAATCAGCCCCAGCATTTT
NA,NA,TRBV5-1,TRBJ2-5,CASSLGQQIQETQYF,TGCGCCAGCAGCTTGGGACAGCAAATCCAAGAGACCCAGTACTTC
NA,once,TRBV11-2,TRBJ1-2,CASSQERTANYGYTF,TGTGCCAGCAGCCAAGAAAGGACAGCTAACTATGGCTACACCTTC
NA,NA,TRBV19,TRBJ2-2,CASRALLGAGELFF,TGTGCCAGCCGAGCTCTCCTCGGGGCCGGGGAGCTGTTTTTT
TRBD1,NA,TRBV7-9,TRBJ1-2,CASSEQGRDPYGYTF,TGTGCCAGCAGCGAACAGGGGCGTGATCCCTATGGCTACACCTTC
TRBD2,NA,TRBV3-1/TRBV3-2,TRBJ2-7,CASSQTSGGSGEQYF,TGTGCCAGCAGCCAGACTAGCGGGGGTTCGGGCGAGCAGTACTTC
TRBD1,NA,TRBV7-2,TRBJ1-6,CASSPRQTGGSNSPLHF,TGTGCCAGCAGCCCGAGGCAGACAGGGGGTTCAAATTCACCCCTCCACTTT
TRBD2,NA,TRBV5-8,TRBJ2-3,CASSLWTSGPDTQYF,TGTGCCAGCAGCTTGTGGACTAGCGGACCAGATACGCAGTATTTT
NA,NA,TRBV7-9,TRBJ2-2,CASSPTRNTGELFF,TGTGCCAGCAGCCCCACCAGGAACACCGGGGAGCTGTTTTTT
NA,once,TRBV29-1,TRBJ1-1,CSVGATVNTEAFF,TGCAGCGTTGGGGCTACAGTTAACACTGAAGCTTTCTTT
NA,NA,TRBV10-3,TRBJ1-3,CAISEELSGNTIYF,TGTGCCATCAGTGAGGAGCTCTCTGGAAACACCATATATTTT
NA,NA,TRBV12-3/TRBV12-4,TRBJ2-3,CASMDRNTDTQYF,TGTGCCAGCATGGACAGAAACACAGATACGCAGTATTTT
NA,NA,TRBV27,TRBJ1-5,CASSFGAGGNQPQHF,TGTGCCAGCAGTTTTGGGGCGGGAGGCAATCAGCCCCAGCATTTT
NA,NA,TRBV10-3,TRBJ1-2,CAISESERGGYGYTF,TGTGCCATCAGTGAGTCGGAACGAGGGGGATATGGCTACACCTTC
NA,NA,TRBV6-5,TRBJ1-1,CASSYSIGGTEAFF,TGTGCCAGCAGTTACTCAATAGGAGGCACTGAAGCTTTCTTT
NA,NA,TRBV5-4,TRBJ2-3,CASSLRLGVPDTQYF,TGTGCCAGCAGCCTGCGATTGGGCGTCCCAGATACGCAGTATTTT
NA,NA,TRBV7-6,TRBJ2-7,CASSPRFVSSYEQYF,TGTGCCAGCAGCCCTCGTTTTGTTAGTTCCTACGAGCAGTACTTC
NA,NA,TRBV19,TRBJ2-2,CASSTGTKNTGELFF,TGTGCCAGTAGTACCGGGACAAAGAACACCGGGGAGCTGTTTTTT
NA,NA,TRBV27,TRBJ1-5,CASGPPGLLNQPQHF,TGTGCCAGCGGACCCCCGGGACTACTAAATCAGCCCCAGCATTTT